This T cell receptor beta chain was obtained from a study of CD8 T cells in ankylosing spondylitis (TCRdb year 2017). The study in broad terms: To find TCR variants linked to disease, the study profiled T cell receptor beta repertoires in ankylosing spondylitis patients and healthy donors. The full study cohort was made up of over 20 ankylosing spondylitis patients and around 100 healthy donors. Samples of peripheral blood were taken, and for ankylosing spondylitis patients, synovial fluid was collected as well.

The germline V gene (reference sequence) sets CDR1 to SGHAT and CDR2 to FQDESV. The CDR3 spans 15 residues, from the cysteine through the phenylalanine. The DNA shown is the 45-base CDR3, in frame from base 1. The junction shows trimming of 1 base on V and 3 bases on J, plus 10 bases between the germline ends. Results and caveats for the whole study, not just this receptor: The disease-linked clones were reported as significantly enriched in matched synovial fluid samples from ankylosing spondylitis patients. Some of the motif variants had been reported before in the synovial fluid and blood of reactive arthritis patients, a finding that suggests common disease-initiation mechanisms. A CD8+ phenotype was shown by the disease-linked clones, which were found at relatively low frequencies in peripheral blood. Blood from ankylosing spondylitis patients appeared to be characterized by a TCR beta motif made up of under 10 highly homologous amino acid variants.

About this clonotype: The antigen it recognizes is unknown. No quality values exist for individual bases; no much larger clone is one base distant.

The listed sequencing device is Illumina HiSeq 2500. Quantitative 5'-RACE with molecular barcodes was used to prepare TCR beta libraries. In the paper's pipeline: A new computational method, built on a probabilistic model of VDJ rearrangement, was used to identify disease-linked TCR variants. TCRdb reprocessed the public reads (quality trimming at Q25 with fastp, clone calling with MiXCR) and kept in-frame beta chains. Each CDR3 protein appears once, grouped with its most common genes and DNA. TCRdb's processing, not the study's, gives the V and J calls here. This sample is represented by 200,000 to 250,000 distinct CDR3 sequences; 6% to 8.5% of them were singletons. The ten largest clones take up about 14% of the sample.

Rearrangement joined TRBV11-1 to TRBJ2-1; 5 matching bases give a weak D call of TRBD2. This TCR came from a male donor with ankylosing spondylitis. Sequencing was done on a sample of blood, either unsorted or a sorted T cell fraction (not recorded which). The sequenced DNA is TGTGCCAGCAGCTTAGACACTAGTTTCTACAATGAGCAGTTCTTC. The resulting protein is CASSLDTSFYNEQFF.